The 30 T cell receptor beta chains reported below all come from one sample, sequenced in a study of CD4 and CD8 cells across lung adenocarcinoma regions. TCRdb used MiXCR to reprocess the PCR reads, holding one entry per CDR3 protein. The sample consists of about 12,000 distinct CDR3 sequences, roughly 60% of them appearing once. What was sequenced was CD8+ T cells from the margin of a lung tumor. The receptors stem from a female donor with lung adenocarcinoma. The CD4 and CD8 labels of this study may be unreliable.

There are a few counts of this clonotype. The V gene is TRBV27, the J gene TRBJ1-2; D might be TRBD1 (6 bases). CDR1 and CDR2 from the germline V gene are MNHEY and SMNVEV (reference sequence). The CDR3 runs 14 residues. Trimming stripped 0 bases from V and 3 bases from J, with 8 bases between. CDR3 region: CASSLSPGDYGYTF. The DNA of the CDR3 is TGTGCCAGCAGTTTATCCCCAGGGGACTATGGCTACACCTTC.

J is TRBJ2-3 and V is TRBV6-5; D remains ambiguous. V lost 7 bases and J 0 bases, leaving 11 bases between the germline ends. Germline V gene lookup returns CDR1 MNHEY and CDR2 SVGAGI. This CDR3 has 14 amino acids. DNA for the CDR3: TGTGCCAGCATTAAGACGACTAGCACAGATACGCAGTATTTT. Its translation is CASIKTTSTDTQYF.

This clonotype appeared many times. The chain joins TRBV12-3 or TRBV12-4 to TRBJ2-1; either TRBD1 or TRBD2 may fit D (5 bases each). V dropped 3 bases and J dropped 7 bases, with 13 bases sitting between them. The CDR3 length is 14 residues. CDR3 nucleotide sequence: TGTGCCAGCAGTTTTGGGCCGGGGCAGAATGAGCAGTTCTTC. This gives the protein CASSFGPGQNEQFF.

The chain uses TRBV11-2 and TRBJ2-1; TRBD2 aligns across 8 bases. CDR3 length equals 14 residues. Unmatched junction bases numbered 8, after V lost 7 bases and J lost 6 bases. Germline-derived CDR1 and CDR2 are SGHAT and FQNNGV. The CDR3 is CASTQGTRANEQFF. In DNA form, the CDR3 reads TGTGCCAGCACCCAGGGGACTAGGGCCAATGAGCAGTTCTTC.

V and J are TRBV6-5 and TRBJ2-1; D ambiguous. CDR1 and CDR2 from the germline V gene are MNHEY and SVGAGI. The CDR3 has 13 residues. V dropped 3 bases and J dropped 5 bases, with 8 bases sitting between them. The chain's CDR3 is CASSYLGNNEQFF. DNA of the CDR3: TGTGCCAGCAGTTATCTAGGGAACAATGAGCAGTTCTTC.

The V call is TRBV6-5, the J call TRBJ2-1, with D unresolved. The DNA end is more similar to TRBJ2-5, so the J call may be wrong. The CDR3 consists of 16 residues. The germline V gene has CDR1 MNHEY and CDR2 SVGAGI. The CDR3 DNA reads TGTGCCAGCAGTTACTCGAATATCGATTGGGAAGAGACCCAGTACTTC. Its protein is CASSYSNIDWEETQYF.

V is TRBV10-3 and J is TRBJ2-4; the D gene is possibly TRBD1 (5 bases). Per the germline V gene, CDR1 is ENHRY and CDR2 is SYGVKD. This CDR3 is built from 12 residues. Here the CDR3 DNA reads TGTGCGGGGCGGAGAGCCACAAACACGCAGTACTTC. As protein: CAGRRATNTQYF.

This clonotype was seen only a few times. The CDR3: CAWSAGTTTNEKLFF. CDR3 nucleotides: TGTGCCTGGAGTGCAGGAACAACAACTAATGAAAAACTGTTTTTT. The chain carries TRBV30 and TRBJ1-4; D unresolved. V gave up 1 base and J gave up 0 bases, with 9 bases separating them. The length of the CDR3 is 15 residues. The germline CDR1 and CDR2 sequences are GTSNPN and SVGIG (reference sequence). Complete variable domain (other parts from reference TRBV30 and TRBJ1-4): SQTIHQWPATLVQPVGSPLSLECTVEGTSNPNLYWYRQAAGRGLQLLFYSVGIGQISSEVPQNLSASRPQDRQFILSSKKLLLSDSGFYLCAWSAGTTTNEKLFFGSGTQLSVL.

The V gene is TRBV30, the J gene TRBJ2-3, with a weak D call TRBD2 (5 bases). The tail of the sequence fits TRBJ2-4 better, so the J call may be wrong. The CDR3 has 12 amino acids. Germline lookup yields CDR1 GTSNPN and CDR2 SVGIG (reference sequence). The CDR3 sequence: CAGSSGTDIQYF. CDR3 bases: TGTGCGGGGAGTAGTGGCACAGATATTCAGTACTTC.

Regarding this clonotype: This clone may be a read error of a much larger clone one base away. The rearrangement links TRBV30 to TRBJ1-6; the D is unclear. The CDR3 spans 16 residues. Germline CDR1 GTSNPN, CDR2 SVGIG (reference sequence). The CDR3 reads CARSVVLAGYNSPLHF. In DNA, the CDR3 is TGTGCCCGGAGTGTAGTTTTGGCAGGCTATAATTCACCCCTCCACTTT.

This chain uses TRBV6-5 with TRBJ2-5; possible D gene TRBD1, 5 bases. Deletions cut 2 bases from V and 9 bases from J, with 22 bases between. Germline V gene data show CDR1 as MNHEY and CDR2 as SVGAGI. This CDR3 has 16 amino acids. CDR3 nucleotides: TGTGCCAGCAGTTACGGTGGTTTTGTGACAGAGACGGCCCAGTACTTC. Translated, it gives CASSYGGFVTETAQYF.

The chain employs TRBV6-5 and TRBJ2-1, with 7 bases that match TRBD2. Germline trimming cut 2 bases from V and 7 bases from J; bases unmatched to any gene: 5. This CDR3 has 14 amino acids. Germline values: CDR1 MNHEY, CDR2 SVGAGI. The CDR3 coding sequence is TGTGCCAGCAGTTACAGCGGCGGGGGAAATGAGCAGTTCTTC. It yields the protein CASSYSGGGNEQFF.

The chain has TRBV6-5 and TRBJ2-3, with 12 bases matching TRBD2. CDR3 size: 19 residues. The junction had 12 bases not matched to a gene; V was cut back by 0 bases and J by 5 bases. Per germline, CDR1 MNHEY and CDR2 SVGAGI. The CDR3 here is CASSYSIRLAGGPGDTQYF. CDR3 DNA: TGTGCCAGCAGTTACTCGATACGGCTAGCGGGGGGGCCTGGAGATACGCAGTATTTT.

Worth noting for this clonotype: An end of the junction differs from the germline gene, which may be a read error. The rearrangement links TRBV6-1 to TRBJ2-4, with TRBD2 as a possible D gene (6 bases). Germline V lookup: CDR1 MNHNS, CDR2 SASEGT. CDR3 length: 16 amino acids. Here the CDR3 reads CASRRRGDVSQNTQYF. CDR3 in DNA: TGTGCCAGCAGGCGTCGCGGGGATGTGAGCCAAAACACTCAGTACTTC.

As regards this clonotype: Just one base apart from a much larger clone, this may be a read error. It is likely a read error, because the conserved phenylalanine at the end of the CDR3 is missing. This chain joins TRBV9 and TRBJ1-2; TRBD1 is a possible D gene (6 bases). V was shortened by 0 bases and J by 6 bases, with 15 bases between the two germline ends. Germline lookup yields CDR1 SGDLS and CDR2 YYNGEE. The CDR3 has 15 amino acids. The CDR3 loop reads CASSVGSGDANGYTL. The CDR3, as DNA: TGTGCCAGCAGCGTAGGTTCAGGGGACGCGAATGGCTACACCCTC.

Concerning this clonotype itself: This may come from a read error, since a much larger clone is one base off. The chain combines TRBV7-6 with TRBJ2-1; D is unresolved. The CDR3 totals 15 residues. Germline V gene data show CDR1 as SGHVS and CDR2 as FNYEAQ. The V end lost 6 bases, the J end lost 10 bases, and 22 bases lay between the germline ends. CDR3 sequence reads: CASSLNPDGLPEQFF. In nucleotides, the CDR3 is TGTGCCAGCAGTTTAAACCCCGACGGTCTTCCCGAGCAGTTCTTC.

This clonotype appeared a few times. The chain recombines TRBV11-2 with TRBJ1-4, with 9 bases identical to TRBD1. Germline CDR1 is SGHAT and CDR2 is FQNNGV. V lost 5 bases and J lost 5; bases outside the gene matches: 6. This CDR3 comprises 15 residues. CDR3 sequence reads: CASSTRQGGNEKLFF. CDR3 bases: TGTGCCAGCAGCACAAGACAGGGGGGGAATGAAAAACTGTTTTTT.

This chain joins TRBV10-3 and TRBJ2-3, with TRBD1 as a possible D gene (6 bases). Trimming cost V 7 bases and J 0 bases, with 14 bases left between them. This CDR3 has 15 residues. Germline CDR1 reads ENHRY; CDR2 reads SYGVKD. CDR3 region: CAIKVEGVSTDTQYF. CDR3 bases: TGTGCCATCAAGGTTGAGGGGGTGAGCACAGATACGCAGTATTTT.

This sequence joins TRBV9 and TRBJ2-2, with a tentative D call TRBD1 (6 bases). Germline values: CDR1 SGDLS, CDR2 YYNGEE. V lost 2 bases and J lost 2, with 7 bases in between. This CDR3 comprises 14 residues. CDR3: CASSVTGNTGELFF. In DNA form, the CDR3 reads TGTGCCAGCAGCGTGACAGGAAACACCGGGGAGCTGTTTTTT.

DNA for the CDR3: TGCGCCATCAGGACAGGGGCGGACAATGAGCAGTTCTTC. This sequence encodes CAIRTGADNEQFF. The chain combines TRBV10-2 with TRBJ2-1, with TRBD1 matching 9 bases. Germline V gives CDR1 WSHSY, CDR2 SAAADI. The CDR3 has 13 amino acids. The V segment lost 10 bases and the J segment 5 bases; nucleotides outside the gene matches: 6.

This clonotype appeared once. A junction boundary mismatches the germline segment, possibly from a read error. The chain is built from TRBV25-1 and TRBJ2-3; TRBD1 is a possible D gene (6 bases). This CDR3 is 16 amino acids long. The germline V gene has CDR1 MGHDK and CDR2 SYGVNS. In DNA form, the CDR3 reads TGTGCCTGCAGGGGATTCGGAGGCCGTGGCCCAGATACCCAGTACTTT. Translating it yields CACRGFGGRGPDTQYF.

The V call is TRBV4-1, the J call TRBJ1-5; TRBD1 might be the D (6 bases). V was trimmed by 0 bases and J by 3 bases, leaving 9 bases between them. CDR1 and CDR2 (germline): MGHRA, YSYEKL. The CDR3 runs to 15 residues. In DNA, the CDR3 is TGCGCCAGCAGCCAAGAAACAGGGTCCAATCAGCCCCAGCATTTT. This gives the protein CASSQETGSNQPQHF.

This clonotype occurred once. One junction end disagrees with the germline gene, perhaps due to a read error. The chain uses TRBV4-1 and TRBJ2-3; TRBD1 matches 8 bases. CDR1 is MGHRA and CDR2 is YSYEKL in the germline V gene. This CDR3 comprises 16 residues. The CDR3 DNA reads TGCGCCAGCAGCCCTGACCCGGGACAGGACCCAGAGACGCAGTACTTT. Encoded protein: CASSPDPGQDPETQYF.

By sample fraction, this clonotype is medium-sized. This chain connects TRBV6-5 to TRBJ1-2; tentatively, D is TRBD1 (6 bases). The V end was cut by 6 bases, the J end by 8 bases, with 13 bases between. Germline CDR1 reads MNHEY; CDR2 reads SVGAGI. The CDR3 has 12 amino acids. The CDR3 coding sequence is TGTGCCAGCAGAACAGGACAGAACGGCTACACCTTC. Protein product: CASRTGQNGYTF.

This clonotype has ten or more counts. J is TRBJ1-4 and V is TRBV6-1; the D is unclear. The germline V gene has CDR1 MNHNS and CDR2 SASEGT. The ends were cut back, 1 base at V and 5 bases at J, with 11 bases in the middle. This CDR3 has 15 residues. In nucleotides, the CDR3 is TGTGCCAGCAGTGAAGGGGCGGAGGGAAATGAAAAACTGTTTTTT. Residues: CASSEGAEGNEKLFF.

As regards this clonotype: A junction end diverges from the germline sequence, so it may reflect a read error. The chain is built from TRBV6-1 and TRBJ2-4; 8 bases map to TRBD2. There are 14 residues in the CDR3. CDR1 is MNHNS, CDR2 SASEGT, per germline. The CDR3 loop reads CASSGGRDQDIQYF. In nucleotides, the CDR3 is TGTGCGAGCAGCGGGGGCCGTGACCAAGACATTCAGTACTTC.

The V and J genes are TRBV6-1 and TRBJ2-7, with D tentatively TRBD2 (6 bases). CDR1 and CDR2 from the germline V gene are MNHNS and SASEGT. Trimming removed 6 bases at V and 0 bases at J, with 15 bases between. CDR3 length equals 15 residues. CDR3 sequence (DNA): TGTGCCAGCAGGAGAGGGGCGGGATCCTCCTACGAGCAGTACTTC. This translates into CASRRGAGSSYEQYF.

As to this clonotype: A junction end diverges from the germline sequence, so it may reflect a read error. The chain links TRBV6-1 to TRBJ2-4, with D tentatively TRBD1 or TRBD2 (5 bases each). There are 15 residues in the CDR3. Germline V gene data show CDR1 as MNHNS and CDR2 as SASEGT. This CDR3 is CGSISGLGAQNMQYF. CDR3 nucleotides: TGTGGCAGCATCTCGGGGCTGGGAGCCCAAAACATGCAGTATTTC.

This clonotype has just one count. A read error may account for a junction end that differs from germline. J is TRBJ2-3 and V is TRBV10-2; D is unclear. CDR3 length: 15 residues. Germline loops: CDR1 WSHSY, CDR2 SAAADI. CDR3 bases: TGCGCCAGCAGAGATCGAGCGCGTGACACAGATACCCAGTATTTC. It translates to CASRDRARDTDTQYF.

The chain is built from TRBV27 and TRBJ2-3; TRBD2 matches 7 bases. The CDR3 has 13 residues. With 7 bases clipped from V and 4 bases from J, the junction kept 5 bases outside the gene matches. CDR1 and CDR2 (germline): MNHEY, SMNVEV (reference sequence). The CDR3 is CASTPTSSDTQYF. DNA for the CDR3: TGTGCCAGCACCCCGACTAGCTCAGATACGCAGTATTTT.